This record covers a single T cell receptor (beta chain). Produced via immunoSEQ multiplex PCR; TCRdb's table is partial and in-frame only. The data show about 580,000 clones, 95% to 98% seen once. Terminally differentiated effector memory CD45RA+ cells were excluded by CCR7 positive selection of CD45RO-negative cells. This sample is part of a study of shared clonotypes between healthy human individuals. The wider study: Participating donors consisted of two women and a few men aged 18 to 49.

The CDR3 has 16 residues. This chain joins TRBV7-5 and TRBJ2-7; TRBD2 is the table's D call, not checked against the DNA. TRBV7-5 is given as a pseudogene. Sequencing input: naive CD8+ T cells sorted from blood. This receptor was identified in a young man in good health. CDR3 nucleotide sequence: TGTGTCAGAAGACGCAAAACTAGCGGGAGGTCTTACGAGCAGTACTTC. Translated, it gives CVRRRKTSGRSYEQYF.